This T cell receptor (beta chain) was retrieved from a study of blood T cell repertoires in COVID-19. How the authors handled the data: Using reference gene primer amplification, nucleated cell counts were estimated. Some clones are missing from TCRdb's copy, which holds only in-frame ones; the method was immunoSEQ multiplex PCR. V, J and clone size reflect that table, while D and trimming were determined from the DNA. This repertoire shows some 99,000 clones, over 60% found once; its top ten account for about 4.5%. Germline lookup yields CDR1 MNHEY and CDR2 SVGAGI. The CDR3 consists of 13 residues. J lost 4 bases, V lost 6 bases, and 2 bases had no gene match.

The TCR sequence derives from a human donor in a cohort sampled during active or convalescent COVID-19. The chain joins TRBV6-5 to TRBJ1-3; TRBD1 agrees at 8 bases. Sequencing used peripheral blood. CDR3 sequence (DNA): TGTGCCAGCAGGAGGACAGGGGGAAACACCATATATTTT. It specifies CASRRTGGNTIYF.